The 6 T cell receptor beta chains below come from one sample, sequenced in a study. In TCRdb, the RT-PCR reads were re-called with MiXCR into one record per CDR3 protein. Of almost 700,000 distinct CDR3 sequences in the sample, approximately 15% are singletons; the top ten hold roughly 3.9%. Sequences were obtained from memory CD4+ T cells from blood. The receptors were gathered from a female donor in good health, serving as a healthy control.

V and J are TRBV5-1 and TRBJ1-6; weak D call: TRBD1 (6 bases). This CDR3 contains 14 residues. With 4 bases removed from V and 6 bases from J, the gap between germline ends came to 11 bases. The germline V gene encodes CDR1 SGHRS and CDR2 YFSETQ. CDR3 residues: CASSIDRPNSPLHF. The CDR3 DNA reads TGCGCCAGCAGCATTGACAGGCCTAATTCACCCCTCCACTTT.

This clonotype was counted only a few times. V and J are TRBV24-1 and TRBJ2-2; D remains unclear. CDR1 KGHDR and CDR2 SFDVKD come from the germline V gene. The CDR3 has 16 residues. Trimming removed 0 bases at V and 1 base at J, with 8 bases between. CDR3 in DNA: TGTGCCACCAGTGATTTGCCGCCGGGGAACACCGGGGAGCTGTTTTTT. Its translation is CATSDLPPGNTGELFF.

The rearrangement links TRBV6-4 to TRBJ2-1; D gene uncertain. The V end lost 3 bases, the J end lost 1 base, and 10 bases lay between the germline ends. The CDR3 consists of 15 residues. Germline loops: CDR1 MRHNA, CDR2 SNTAGT. CDR3 protein: CASSEDPRSYNEQFF. CDR3 nucleotide sequence: TGTGCCAGCAGTGAAGATCCCAGGTCCTACAATGAGCAGTTCTTC.

In its sample, this clonotype was seen a few times. The chain recombines TRBV10-3 with TRBJ2-7; unclear D gene. V lost 4 bases and J lost 1, with 14 bases in between. The germline V gene has CDR1 ENHRY and CDR2 SYGVKD. The CDR3 is 15 residues long. The CDR3 here is CAISAAHDQSYEQYF. CDR3 nucleotides: TGTGCCATCAGTGCCGCCCATGACCAGTCCTACGAGCAGTACTTC.

The chain is built from TRBV29-1 and TRBJ2-2; D is possibly TRBD1 or TRBD2 (5 bases each). Germline V gene sequence: CDR1 SQVTM, CDR2 ANQGSEA. Deletions cut 6 bases from V and 6 bases from J, with 14 bases between. The CDR3 has 13 amino acids. CDR3 coding DNA: TGCAGCGTAGCCGGGACCGTGCCCGGGGAGCTGTTTTTT. This gives the protein CSVAGTVPGELFF.

J is TRBJ1-5 and V is TRBV24-1; 8 nucleotides align to TRBD1. Germline V lookup: CDR1 KGHDR, CDR2 SFDVKD. This CDR3 region has 15 residues. V trimming: 9 bases; J trimming: 5 bases; junction bases outside the gene matches: 11. CDR3 DNA: TGTGCCACCGGATCCCAGGGGGCCGGGGATCAGCCCCAGCATTTT. Translating it yields CATGSQGAGDQPQHF.